This TCR beta chain stems from a study of somatic mutations in cytotoxic T cells in rheumatoid arthritis. Findings of the study overall: Nobody adjusted the slight TRBV07 underrepresentation in rheumatoid arthritis patients for multiple comparisons.

This CDR3 spans 15 amino acids. After removal of 5 bases from V and 7 bases from J, the junction contained 7 bases not matched to a gene. Germline CDR1 is PRHDT and CDR2 is FYEKMQ (reference sequence). Assay: immunoSEQ multiplex PCR; the TCRdb copy retains only in-frame clones and omits some. This table has roughly 12,000 clones, roughly 80% appearing once. Details on this clone: Its antigen remains unknown.

The sequencing sample was made of CD8+ T cells sorted from blood. The clonotype was recovered from a man aged 45-60 years in good health. V is TRBV13 and J is TRBJ1-6, with 8 bases matching TRBD1. CDR3 coding DNA: TGTGCCAGCAGCACGAGGACAGGGCTCAATTCACCCCTCCACTTT. This gives the protein CASSTRTGLNSPLHF.